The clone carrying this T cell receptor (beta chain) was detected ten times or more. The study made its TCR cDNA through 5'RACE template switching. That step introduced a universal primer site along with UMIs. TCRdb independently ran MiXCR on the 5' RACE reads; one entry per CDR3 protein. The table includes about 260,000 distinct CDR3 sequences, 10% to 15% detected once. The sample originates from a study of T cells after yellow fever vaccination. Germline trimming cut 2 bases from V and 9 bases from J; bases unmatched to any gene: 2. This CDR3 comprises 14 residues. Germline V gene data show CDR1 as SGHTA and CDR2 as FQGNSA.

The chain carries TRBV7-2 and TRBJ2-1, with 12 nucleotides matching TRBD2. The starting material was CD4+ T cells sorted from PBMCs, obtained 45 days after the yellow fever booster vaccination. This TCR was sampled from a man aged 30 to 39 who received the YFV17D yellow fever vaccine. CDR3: CASSLPSGRGEQFF. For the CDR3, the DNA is TGTGCCAGCAGCTTACCTAGCGGGAGGGGTGAGCAGTTCTTC.